This T cell receptor beta chain was captured in a study of shared clonotypes between healthy human individuals. V lost 0 bases to trimming and J lost 2 bases, with 23 bases between them. Per the germline V gene, CDR1 is MGHRA and CDR2 is YSYEKL. The CDR3 totals 19 residues. Profiled with immunoSEQ multiplex PCR; TCRdb holds only in-frame clones, not every one. In the table there are some 2,000,000 clones, roughly 95% of which are singletons. Sample: naive CD4+ T cells sorted from blood. Documented subset: CD45RA+ positively selected. This TCR was sampled from a man between 18 and 35 years old in good health. The chain recombines TRBV4-1 with TRBJ2-7, with D uncertain. In DNA, the CDR3 is TGCGCCAGCAGCCAAGATATGAATCCCCCGGGCATCCTAACCTACGAGCAGTACTTC. It yields the protein CASSQDMNPPGILTYEQYF.